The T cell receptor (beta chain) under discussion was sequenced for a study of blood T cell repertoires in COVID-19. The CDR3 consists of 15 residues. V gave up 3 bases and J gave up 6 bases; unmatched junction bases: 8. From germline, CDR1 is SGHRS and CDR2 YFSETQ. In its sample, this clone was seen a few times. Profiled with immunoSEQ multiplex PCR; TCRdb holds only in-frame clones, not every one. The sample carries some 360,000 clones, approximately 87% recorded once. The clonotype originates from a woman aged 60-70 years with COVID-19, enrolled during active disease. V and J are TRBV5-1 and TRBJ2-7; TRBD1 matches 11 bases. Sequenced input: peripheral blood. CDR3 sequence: CASSWGGQGAGEQYF. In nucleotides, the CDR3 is TGCGCCAGCAGCTGGGGCGGACAGGGGGCGGGCGAGCAGTACTTC.